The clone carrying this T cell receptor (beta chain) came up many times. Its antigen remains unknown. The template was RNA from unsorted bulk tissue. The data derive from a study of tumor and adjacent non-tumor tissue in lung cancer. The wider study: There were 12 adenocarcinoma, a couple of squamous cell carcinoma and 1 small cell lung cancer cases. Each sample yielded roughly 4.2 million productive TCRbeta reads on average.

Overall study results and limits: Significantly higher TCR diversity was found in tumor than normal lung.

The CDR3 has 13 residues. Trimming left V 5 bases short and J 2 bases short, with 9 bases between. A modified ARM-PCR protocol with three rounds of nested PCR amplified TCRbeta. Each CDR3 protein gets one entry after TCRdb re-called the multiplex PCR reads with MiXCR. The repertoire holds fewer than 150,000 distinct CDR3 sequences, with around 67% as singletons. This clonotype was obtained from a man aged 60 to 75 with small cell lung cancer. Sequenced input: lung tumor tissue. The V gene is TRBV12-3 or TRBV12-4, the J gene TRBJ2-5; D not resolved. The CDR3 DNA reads TGTGCCAGCAGTACCCGTTCTCAAGAGACCCAGTACTTC. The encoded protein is CASSTRSQETQYF.